Following are 20 T cell receptor beta chains from one sample sequenced in a study of siplizumab effects on memory and regulatory T cells. Here immunoSEQ multiplex PCR was the method, and the copy in TCRdb shows in-frame clones only, minus some. The profile shows over 80,000 clones, about 87% of them singletons. Specimen: Tregs sorted from blood. The origin of the receptors is a human donor in good health.

The chain combines TRBV7-2 with TRBJ2-2; unclear D gene. The germline V and J ends were trimmed by 10 bases and 2 bases, with 14 bases remaining between them. Germline CDR1 SGHTA, CDR2 FQGNSA. The length of the CDR3 is 14 residues. The CDR3 loop reads CATNSRLNTGELFF. The CDR3 DNA follows: TGTGCCACTAATAGTCGGCTTAACACCGGGGAGCTGTTTTTT.

This chain uses TRBV5-4 with TRBJ1-6; unclear D gene. Per the germline V gene, CDR1 is SGHNT and CDR2 is YYREEE (reference sequence). V was shortened by 0 bases and J by 2 bases, with 6 bases between the two germline ends. The CDR3 contains 15 residues. The CDR3 DNA sequence: TGTGCCAGCAGCTTGGGGCGGACCTATAATTCACCCCTCCACTTT. Translating it yields CASSLGRTYNSPLHF. The variable domain in full, with the rest retrieved from reference TRBV5-4 and TRBJ1-6, is ETGVTQSPTHLIKTRGQQVTLRCSSQSGHNTVSWYQQALGQGPQFIFQYYREEENGRGNFPPRFSGLQFPNYSSELNVNALELDDSALYLCASSLGRTYNSPLHFGNGTRLTVT.

This chain connects TRBV18 to TRBJ1-6; the D gene is possibly TRBD1 (6 bases). CDR1 KGHSH and CDR2 LQKENI come from the germline V gene. Trimming took off 3 bases at V and 10 bases at J, with 13 bases between the two ends. This CDR3 region has 14 residues. Here the CDR3 reads CASSPGGLGSPLHF. The DNA for the CDR3 is TGTGCCAGCTCACCTGGGGGGCTCGGCTCACCCCTCCACTTT.

The chain uses TRBV28 and TRBJ2-2, with D perhaps TRBD2 (6 bases). V was clipped by 10 bases and J by 0 bases, with 15 bases between them. CDR3 length equals 15 residues. Looked up from germline, CDR1 is MDHEN and CDR2 is SYDVKM. The CDR3 DNA sequence: TGTGCCACCCGTGTGGGGGGTACGAACACCGGGGAGCTGTTTTTT. This encodes CATRVGGTNTGELFF.

The CDR3 sequence: CAISLGTVYGYTF. CDR3 DNA sequence: TGTGCCATCAGCCTCGGGACAGTCTATGGCTACACCTTC. V and J are TRBV10-3 and TRBJ1-2; 7 positions match TRBD1. The CDR3 totals 13 residues. The trim removed 6 bases at V and 4 bases at J, leaving 5 bases unmatched. Germline V CDR1 and CDR2: ENHRY, SYGVKD.

The chain carries TRBV4-3 and TRBJ2-1, with D unresolved. V was cut by 1 base and J by 9 bases, with 16 bases left in between. The CDR3 is 15 amino acids. Germline assignment: CDR1 LGHNA and CDR2 YSLEER. The CDR3 loop reads CASSQGSPRLGEQFF. CDR3 nucleotides: TGCGCCAGCAGCCAAGGTAGCCCTCGGTTGGGTGAGCAGTTCTTC.

V usage is TRBV10-3 and J usage is TRBJ2-2, with D unresolved. The CDR3 is 15 residues long. Germline assignment: CDR1 ENHRY and CDR2 SYGVKD. V dropped 0 bases and J dropped 5 bases, with 10 bases sitting between them. CDR3 coding DNA: TGTGCCATCAGTGAGTCGTACGTCCTAACCGGGGAGCTGTTTTTT. Protein: CAISESYVLTGELFF.

This chain links TRBV7-2 with TRBJ1-2, with a possible D match to TRBD1 (5 bases). Germline CDR1 reads SGHTA; CDR2 reads FQGNSA. Trimming shortened V by 5 bases and J by 4 bases, and 14 bases separated the two germline ends. The CDR3 has 14 amino acids. This CDR3 is CASSRGGTVYGYTF. The CDR3 region has the DNA TGTGCCAGCAGCCGTGGAGGGACTGTCTATGGCTACACCTTC.

The V and J genes are TRBV6-5 and TRBJ1-2, with TRBD1 matching 11 bases. The V gene end was trimmed by 3 bases and the J gene end by 4 bases; junction bases not matched to a gene: 4. CDR1 and CDR2 (germline): MNHEY, SVGAGI. CDR3 size: 15 residues. For the CDR3, the DNA is TGTGCCAGCAGTTATTTCGGGACAGGGGGCTATGGCTACACCTTC. It yields the protein CASSYFGTGGYGYTF.

In DNA form, the CDR3 reads TGTGCCAGCAGCTTGGCGGGGGCGCCTCACAATGAGCAGTTCTTC. Protein product: CASSLAGAPHNEQFF. The chain joins TRBV7-3 to TRBJ2-1, with D possibly TRBD2 on 7 matching bases. Germline-derived CDR1 and CDR2 are SGHTA and FQGTGA. The length of the CDR3 is 15 residues. The V gene lost 3 bases and the J gene lost 5 bases, with 14 bases spanning the gap.

A word on this clone: Sequence at one end of the junction differs from germline and may be a read error. V is TRBV18 and J is TRBJ1-4, with D maybe TRBD1 (6 bases). The CDR3 contains 14 residues. The germline gives CDR1 KGHSH, CDR2 LQKENI. The DNA of the CDR3 is TGTGCCAGCCCACCACGGGCAGGGGATGAAAAACTGTTTTTT. This codes for CASPPRAGDEKLFF.

The genes are TRBV19 and TRBJ2-5; D gene unclear. The V gene's germline CDR1 is LNHDA and CDR2 SQIVND (reference sequence). The CDR3 is 14 residues long. V lost 10 bases and J 4 bases, leaving 19 bases between the germline ends. CDR3 residues: CATKFTSTLETQYF. CDR3 nucleotides: TGTGCCACCAAGTTTACCTCAACCCTAGAGACCCAGTACTTC. The full variable domain, its missing parts supplied by reference TRBV19 and TRBJ2-5, is DGGITQSPKYLFRKEGQNVTLSCEQNLNHDAMYWYRQDPGQGLRLIYYSQIVNDFQKGDIAEGYSVSREKKESFPLTVTSAQKNPTAFYLCATKFTSTLETQYFGPGTRLLVL.

Written as DNA, the CDR3 is TGTGCCAGCAGCGCTGAGACAGGCTTTAACTATGGCTACACCTTC. It yields the protein CASSAETGFNYGYTF. The chain uses TRBV7-2 and TRBJ1-2; maybe TRBD1 (6 bases). CDR1 and CDR2 (germline): SGHTA, FQGNSA. The CDR3 runs to 15 residues. The V gene lost 5 bases and the J gene lost 1 base, with 14 bases spanning the gap.

The CDR3 spells CASSSGTPRGYTF. CDR3 bases: TGTGCCAGCAGCTCGGGGACCCCAAGAGGCTACACCTTC. The rearrangement links TRBV7-2 to TRBJ1-2; a possible D gene is TRBD1 (5 bases). The CDR3 runs 13 residues. V was clipped by 4 bases and J by 8 bases, with 14 bases between them. Germline-derived CDR1 and CDR2 are SGHTA and FQGNSA.

The genes are TRBV7-3 and TRBJ1-2, with D uncertain. The CDR3 length is 13 residues. Germline-derived CDR1 and CDR2 are SGHTA and FQGTGA. Trimming removed 8 bases at V and 4 bases at J, with 14 bases between. The CDR3 DNA follows: TGTGCCAGCTCCCTGGGGATGGGCTATGGCTACACCTTC. It is translated as CASSLGMGYGYTF.

The chain joins TRBV21-1 to TRBJ2-3. TRBV21-1 is deemed a pseudogene. The CDR3 loop spans 18 amino acids. CDR3 amino acids: CASSKFERGGRLTDTQYF. CDR3 nucleotide sequence: TGTGCCAGCAGCAAATTCGAACGTGGGGGGCGGCTCACAGATACGCAGTATTTT.

This chain links TRBV5-6 with TRBJ2-1; TRBD1 is a possible D gene (7 bases). Germline V gene lookup returns CDR1 SGHDT and CDR2 YYEEEE. Trimming shortened V by 3 bases and J by 0 bases, and 13 bases separated the two germline ends. This CDR3 is built from 16 residues. CDR3 sequence reads: CASSWGRGASYNEQFF. CDR3 bases: TGTGCCAGCAGCTGGGGCAGGGGGGCCTCCTACAATGAGCAGTTCTTC.

A word on this clone: The junction departs from the called germline gene at one end, perhaps through a read error. The chain carries TRBV27 and TRBJ2-5; unclear D gene. The CDR3 sequence is 8 residues long. Per the germline V gene, CDR1 is MNHEY and CDR2 is SMNVEV (reference sequence). CDR3 sequence reads: CASSLRNF. CDR3 nucleotides: TGTGCCAGCAGTTTGAGGAACTTC.

CDR3 in DNA: TGTGCCAGCAGCGCCCTGGACGTCTTAAATGAGCAGTTCTTC. Protein product: CASSALDVLNEQFF. The gene calls are TRBV9 and TRBJ2-1, with no clear D. The CDR3 spans 14 residues. CDR1 SGDLS and CDR2 YYNGEE come from the germline V gene. Trimming removed 3 bases at V and 7 bases at J, with 14 bases between.

This clone was counted many times. The chain uses TRBV7-9 and TRBJ2-3; 13 bases agree with TRBD2. V lost 1 base, J lost 6 bases, and 4 bases stayed unmatched. The CDR3 covers 16 residues. Germline CDR1 SEHNR, CDR2 FQNEAQ (reference sequence). Here the CDR3 reads CASSLGTSGGADTQYF. The DNA of the CDR3 is TGTGCCAGCAGCTTAGGGACTAGCGGGGGTGCGGATACGCAGTATTTT.